These T cell receptor beta chains were read from a single sample in a study of blood T cell repertoires in COVID-19. Profiled with immunoSEQ multiplex PCR; TCRdb holds only in-frame clones, not every one. The sample consists of some 42,000 clones, about nine tenths of them appearing once. Input material: peripheral blood. The receptors here all came from a human donor in a cohort sampled during active COVID-19. CDR3s include the opening cysteine and the closing phenylalanine or tryptophan. A D gene is named only where the DNA matches it firmly. Size is stated for part of the rows, as once, few or many counts, or as a class when the clone is expanded.

v_gene	abundance	j_gene	d_gene	len	CDR3aa	CDR3nt
TRBV5-4	.	TRBJ1-2	TRBD1	13	CASSLEQGYGYTF	TGTGCCAGCAGCTTGGAACAGGGGTACGGCTACACCTTC
TRBV10-3	.	TRBJ1-1	.	12	CAIKTLNTEAFF	TGTGCCATTAAAACTTTAAACACTGAAGCTTTCTTT
TRBV18	.	TRBJ2-5	TRBD1	15	CASSPPGQGAKTQYF	TGTGCCAGCTCCCCCCCGGGACAGGGGGCGAAGACCCAGTACTTC
TRBV7-2	.	TRBJ1-2	TRBD1	12	CASSLTGVGYTF	TGTGCCAGCAGCTTGACAGGGGTCGGCTACACCTTC
TRBV27	.	TRBJ2-7	TRBD2	20	CASGLQRLGTSGGAGYEQYF	TGTGCCAGCGGCTTACAACGGCTCGGGACTAGCGGGGGGGCCGGTTACGAGCAGTACTTC
TRBV6-2/TRBV6-3	.	TRBJ2-7	TRBD1	15	CASSYSGQGPYEQYF	TGTGCCAGCAGTTACTCCGGACAGGGACCCTACGAGCAGTACTTC
TRBV11-2	.	TRBJ2-7	.	14	CASSYGTGGYEQYF	TGTGCCAGCAGCTACGGGACTGGAGGCTACGAGCAGTACTTC
TRBV19	.	TRBJ2-5	.	16	CASSIESTARQETQYF	TGTGCCAGTAGTATAGAGTCGACAGCGCGACAAGAGACCCAGTACTTC
TRBV18	.	TRBJ2-5	TRBD1	12	CASSRQGETQYF	TGTGCCAGCTCAAGACAGGGCGAGACCCAGTACTTC
TRBV19	.	TRBJ2-7	TRBD1	14	CASKRQGASYEQYF	TGTGCCAGTAAGAGACAGGGGGCGAGTTACGAGCAGTACTTC
TRBV7-2	.	TRBJ1-2	.	17	CASSLVSGGLSQYGYTF	TGTGCCAGCAGCTTAGTATCTGGGGGCCTTTCCCAATATGGCTACACCTTC
TRBV5-6	.	TRBJ1-1	.	16	CASSLTGLALNTEAFF	TGTGCCAGCAGCTTGACAGGCTTAGCCCTGAACACTGAAGCTTTCTTT
TRBV5-4	.	TRBJ1-4	.	13	CASSLGSREKLFF	TGTGCCTCCAGCTTGGGATCGCGTGAAAAACTGTTTTTT
TRBV6-5	once	TRBJ1-1	.	13	CASSQDRGPEAFF	TGTGCCAGCAGTCAGGACCGAGGGCCTGAAGCTTTCTTT
TRBV27	.	TRBJ1-1	.	15	CASSLSPDFGTEAFF	TGTGCCAGCAGTTTATCTCCTGACTTCGGCACTGAAGCTTTCTTT
TRBV28	.	TRBJ2-6	.	15	CASSPNRAGANVLTF	TGTGCCAGCAGCCCTAACAGGGCTGGGGCCAACGTCCTGACTTTC
TRBV6-2/TRBV6-3	.	TRBJ2-7	TRBD1	12	CASSLTGVEQYF	TGTGCCAGCAGCCTGACAGGGGTCGAGCAGTACTTC
TRBV5-6	few	TRBJ1-5	TRBD1	14	CASSLGQGSQPQHF	TGTGCCAGCAGCTTGGGACAGGGGAGTCAGCCCCAGCATTTT
TRBV5-1	.	TRBJ2-7	TRBD1	14	CASSAGTGTYEQYF	TGCGCCAGCAGCGCCGGGACAGGGACCTACGAGCAGTACTTC
TRBV7-2	.	TRBJ2-2	TRBD2	16	CASVRPSGGGTGELFF	TGTGCCAGCGTCCGACCCAGCGGGGGAGGGACCGGGGAGCTGTTTTTT
TRBV6-6	.	TRBJ2-7	.	14	CASSRKLGGYEQYF	TGTGCCAGCAGCCGAAAACTAGGGGGCTACGAGCAGTACTTC
TRBV7-9	few	TRBJ2-7	.	12	CASLARGDEQYF	TGTGCCAGTCTAGCCCGGGGTGACGAGCAGTACTTC
TRBV28	.	TRBJ1-2	.	14	CASTLMDSLYGYTF	TGTGCCAGCACCTTAATGGACAGCCTCTATGGCTACACCTTC
TRBV9	.	TRBJ2-1	TRBD2	15	CASSSAGGSYNEQFF	TGTGCCAGCAGCTCGGCGGGGGGCTCCTACAATGAGCAGTTCTTC
TRBV5-5	once	TRBJ1-5	.	15	CASSLDRAGNQPQHF	TGTGCCAGCAGCTTGGACAGGGCGGGCAATCAGCCCCAGCATTTT
TRBV12-3/TRBV12-4	.	TRBJ2-7	.	11	CASSLYSEQYF	TGTGCCAGCAGTTTATATTCCGAGCAGTACTTC
TRBV7-8	.	TRBJ1-2	.	15	CASSLDQGWVYGYTF	TGTGCCAGCAGCTTAGACCAGGGGTGGGTCTATGGCTACACCTTC
TRBV4-1	once	TRBJ1-1	.	15	CASSQDPSGLTEAFF	TGCGCCAGCAGCCAAGATCCGTCAGGGCTAACTGAAGCTTTCTTT
TRBV29-1	.	TRBJ2-7	.	13	CSVDTIDSYEQYF	TGCAGCGTGGACACCATTGACAGTTACGAGCAGTACTTC
TRBV7-9	.	TRBJ1-2	TRBD1	14	CASSHMTGGYGYTF	TGTGCCAGCAGCCATATGACAGGGGGCTATGGCTACACCTTC
TRBV4-3	.	TRBJ1-1	TRBD1	17	CASSQEIGQGMNTEAFF	TGCGCCAGCAGCCAAGAGATAGGACAGGGTATGAACACTGAAGCTTTCTTT
TRBV19	.	TRBJ2-7	TRBD1	15	CASSTRTGSSYEQYF	TGTGCCAGTAGTACAAGGACAGGGAGCTCCTACGAGCAGTACTTC
TRBV2	once	TRBJ2-1	TRBD1	15	CASSEDGTDYNEQFF	TGTGCCAGCAGTGAAGACGGGACAGACTACAATGAGCAGTTCTTC
TRBV11-3	.	TRBJ2-7	TRBD1	17	CASSQYSSGTGQAEQYF	TGTGCCAGCAGCCAATATTCGTCCGGGACAGGGCAGGCCGAGCAGTACTTC
TRBV24-1	.	TRBJ2-3	.	16	CATSDSRKGLPDTQYF	TGTGCCACCAGTGATTCGCGAAAGGGACTCCCAGATACGCAGTATTTT
TRBV4-1	.	TRBJ1-1	.	16	CASSQKKGLLNTEAFF	TGCGCCAGCAGCCAAAAAAAGGGGTTACTTAACACTGAAGCTTTCTTT
TRBV4-3	.	TRBJ1-2	TRBD1	15	CASSQYDRDNYGYTF	TGCGCCAGCAGCCAGTACGACAGGGATAACTATGGCTACACCTTC
TRBV10-3	.	TRBJ1-1	TRBD1	14	CAISTGTENTEAFF	TGTGCCATCTCAACCGGGACAGAGAACACTGAAGCTTTCTTT
TRBV18	.	TRBJ1-1	.	14	CASSPGGSYTEAFF	TGTGCCAGCTCACCCGGGGGATCCTACACTGAAGCTTTCTTT
TRBV10-3	.	TRBJ2-7	TRBD1	15	CAISEPGQVILEQYF	TGTGCCATCAGTGAGCCGGGACAGGTGATCCTCGAGCAGTACTTC
TRBV10-2	.	TRBJ1-2	.	16	CASTLGDNWMFDGYTF	TGCGCCAGCACCCTAGGGGACAATTGGATGTTCGATGGCTACACCTTC
TRBV7-2	.	TRBJ1-3	.	16	CASSPQGSFSGNTIYF	TGTGCCAGCAGCCCCCAGGGGTCTTTCTCTGGAAACACCATATATTTT
TRBV18	once	TRBJ1-5	.	14	CASSPGAADQPQHF	TGTGCCAGCTCACCAGGGGCGGCGGATCAGCCCCAGCATTTT
TRBV2	.	TRBJ2-6	.	14	CASTQNSGANVLTF	TGTGCCAGCACACAGAACTCTGGGGCCAACGTCCTGACTTTC
TRBV5-1	.	TRBJ2-7	TRBD2	15	CASSLERGSSYEQYF	TGCGCCAGCAGCTTGGAGCGGGGGAGCTCCTACGAGCAGTACTTC